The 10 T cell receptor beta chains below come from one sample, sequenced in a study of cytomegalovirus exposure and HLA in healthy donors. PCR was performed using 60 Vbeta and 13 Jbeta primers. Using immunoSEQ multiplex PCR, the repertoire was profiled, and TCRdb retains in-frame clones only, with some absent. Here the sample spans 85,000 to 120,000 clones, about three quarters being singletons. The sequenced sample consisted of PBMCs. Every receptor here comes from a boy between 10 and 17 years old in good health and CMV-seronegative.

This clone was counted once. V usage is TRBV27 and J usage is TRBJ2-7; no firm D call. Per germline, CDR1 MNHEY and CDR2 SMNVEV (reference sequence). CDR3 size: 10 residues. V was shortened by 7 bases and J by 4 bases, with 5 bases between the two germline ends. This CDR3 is CASIRYEQYF. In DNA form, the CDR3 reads TGTGCCAGCATTCGTTACGAGCAGTACTTC.

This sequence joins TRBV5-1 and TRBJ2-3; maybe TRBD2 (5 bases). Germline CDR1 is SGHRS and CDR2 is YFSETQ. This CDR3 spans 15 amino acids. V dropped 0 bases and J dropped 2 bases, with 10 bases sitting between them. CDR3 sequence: CASSLGQTNTDTQYF. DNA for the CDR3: TGCGCCAGCAGCTTGGGGCAGACTAACACAGATACGCAGTATTTT.

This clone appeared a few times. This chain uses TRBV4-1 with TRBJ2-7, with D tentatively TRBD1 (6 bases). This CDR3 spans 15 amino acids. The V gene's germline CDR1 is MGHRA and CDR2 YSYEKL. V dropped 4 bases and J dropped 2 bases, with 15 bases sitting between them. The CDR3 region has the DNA TGCGCCAGCAGCCCAGTGGCGGACAGCACCTACGAGCAGTACTTC. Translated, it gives CASSPVADSTYEQYF.

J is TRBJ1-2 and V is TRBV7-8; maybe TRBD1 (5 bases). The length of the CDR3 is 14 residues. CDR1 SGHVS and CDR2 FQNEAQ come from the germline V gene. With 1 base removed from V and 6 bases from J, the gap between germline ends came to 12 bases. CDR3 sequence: CASSLGTRFDGYTF. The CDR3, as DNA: TGTGCCAGCAGCTTAGGGACACGGTTTGATGGCTACACCTTC.

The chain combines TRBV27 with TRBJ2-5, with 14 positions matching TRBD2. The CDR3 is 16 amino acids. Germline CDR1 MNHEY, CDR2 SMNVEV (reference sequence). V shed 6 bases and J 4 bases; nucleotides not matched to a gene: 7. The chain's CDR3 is CASSPGTSGSRETQYF. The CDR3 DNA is TGTGCCAGCAGCCCTGGGACTAGCGGGAGTCGAGAGACCCAGTACTTC.

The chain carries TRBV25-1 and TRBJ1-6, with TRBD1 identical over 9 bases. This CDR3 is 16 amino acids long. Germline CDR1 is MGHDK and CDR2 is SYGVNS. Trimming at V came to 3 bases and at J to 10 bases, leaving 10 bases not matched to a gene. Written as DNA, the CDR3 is TGTGCCAGCAGTGACATGGGACAGGGATGGGGCTCACCCCTCCACTTT. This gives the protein CASSDMGQGWGSPLHF.

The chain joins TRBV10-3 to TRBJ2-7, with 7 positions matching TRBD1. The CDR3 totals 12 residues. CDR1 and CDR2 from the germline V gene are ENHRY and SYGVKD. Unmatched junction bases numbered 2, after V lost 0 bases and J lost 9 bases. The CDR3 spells CAISESQGWQYF. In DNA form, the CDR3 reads TGTGCCATCAGTGAGTCACAGGGGTGGCAGTACTTC.

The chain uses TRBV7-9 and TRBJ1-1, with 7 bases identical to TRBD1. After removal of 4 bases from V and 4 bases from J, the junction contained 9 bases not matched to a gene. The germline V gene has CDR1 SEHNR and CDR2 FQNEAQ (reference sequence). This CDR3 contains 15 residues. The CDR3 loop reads CASSSPDRVVTEAFF. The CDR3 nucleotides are TGTGCCAGCAGCTCCCCAGACAGGGTAGTCACTGAAGCTTTCTTT.

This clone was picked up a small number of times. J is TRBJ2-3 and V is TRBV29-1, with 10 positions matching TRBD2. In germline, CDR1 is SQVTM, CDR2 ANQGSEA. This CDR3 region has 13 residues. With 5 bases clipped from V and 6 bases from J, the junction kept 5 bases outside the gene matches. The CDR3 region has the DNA TGCAGCGTTAGCGGGAGGGCCATGGATACGCAGTATTTT. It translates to CSVSGRAMDTQYF.

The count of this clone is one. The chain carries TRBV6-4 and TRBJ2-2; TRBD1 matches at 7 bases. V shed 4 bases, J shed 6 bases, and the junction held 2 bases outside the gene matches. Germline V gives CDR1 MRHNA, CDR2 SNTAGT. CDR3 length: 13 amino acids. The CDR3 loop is CASSGGGAGELFF. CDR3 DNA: TGTGCCAGCAGTGGAGGGGGCGCCGGGGAGCTGTTTTTT.